These 21 T cell receptor beta chains were all obtained from the same sample, sequenced in a study of T cells after yellow fever vaccination (dated by TCRdb to between 2018 and 2021). Libraries came from 5' RACE. TCRdb lists the instrument as Illumina HiSeq 2500. The raw public data were reprocessed by TCRdb itself: fastp quality trimming at Q25, MiXCR clonotype calling, in-frame beta chains only. Duplicate CDR3 protein sequences are folded into a single record with the most common DNA and genes. Recorded for this sample are around 350,000 distinct CDR3 sequences; 11% of them occurred a single time. The top ten constitute roughly 18% of the sample. The label giving this sample's treatment or condition can be read as: live attenuated yellow fever vaccine strain. This sample comprised PBMCs, obtained on the day of the first yellow fever vaccination. All receptors come from a man aged 18 to 35 who received the YFV17D yellow fever vaccine.

This clonotype showed up just a few times. This rearrangement joins TRBV29-1 to TRBJ2-3; TRBD1 is a possible D gene (6 bases). V was cut by 4 bases and J by 5 bases, with 13 bases left in between. The CDR3 covers 13 residues. Germline values: CDR1 SQVTM, CDR2 ANQGSEA. This chain's CDR3 is CSVGEGVGDTQYF. The CDR3 DNA follows: TGCAGCGTTGGTGAGGGGGTAGGAGATACGCAGTATTTT.

DNA of the CDR3: TGTGCCAGCAGTCCCAGACGGAACTTAGGGCTCAATCAGCCCCAGCATTTT. Encoded protein: CASSPRRNLGLNQPQHF. The chain is built from TRBV12-3 or TRBV12-4 and TRBJ1-5; D unresolved. This CDR3 has 17 residues. V lost 5 bases to trimming and J lost 3 bases, with 20 bases between them.

The V and J genes are TRBV7-3 and TRBJ2-1, with 9 bases that match TRBD1. CDR3 length equals 15 residues. The V and J ends lost 1 base and 7 bases, in that order; junction bases with no gene match: 5. Looked up from germline, CDR1 is SGHTA and CDR2 is FQGTGA. The CDR3 DNA reads TGTGCCAGCAGCTTAAATCCACAGGGGGCGAATGAGCAGTTCTTC. Residues: CASSLNPQGANEQFF. The full variable domain, completed using reference TRBV7-3 and TRBJ2-1, is GAGVSQTPSNKVTEKGKYVELRCDPISGHTALYWYRQSLGQGPEFLIYFQGTGAADDSGLPNDRFFAVRPEGSVSTLKIQRTERGDSAVYLCASSLNPQGANEQFFGPGTRLTVL.

This clonotype was seen a few times. The chain employs TRBV10-3 and TRBJ2-1; a weak D match, TRBD2 (5 bases). The CDR3 consists of 16 residues. V was trimmed by 4 bases and J by 0 bases, leaving 13 bases between them. CDR1 is ENHRY, CDR2 SYGVKD, per germline. CDR3 residues: CAISGGSLSSYNEQFF. In nucleotides, the CDR3 is TGTGCCATCAGTGGAGGGTCGCTTAGCTCCTACAATGAGCAGTTCTTC.

A few counts support this clonotype. The chain couples TRBV11-2 to TRBJ1-3, with unresolved D. The germline V and J ends were trimmed by 0 bases and 5 bases, with 5 bases remaining between them. This CDR3 has 13 amino acids. CDR1 and CDR2 (germline): SGHAT, FQNNGV. CDR3 protein: CASSLDRRNTIYF. DNA of the CDR3: TGTGCCAGCAGCTTAGATCGAAGAAACACCATATATTTT. The variable domain in full, completed from reference TRBV11-2 and TRBJ1-3, reads EAGVAQSPRYKIIEKRQSVAFWCNPISGHATLYWYQQILGQGPKLLIQFQNNGVVDDSQLPKDRFSAERLKGVDSTLKIQPAKLEDSAVYLCASSLDRRNTIYFGEGSWLTVV.

This clonotype came up a few times. The V call is TRBV5-1, the J call TRBJ1-2; a possible D gene is TRBD1 (6 bases). Trimming stripped 4 bases from V and 8 bases from J, with 18 bases between. The CDR3 loop spans 14 amino acids. Germline loops: CDR1 SGHRS, CDR2 YFSETQ. CDR3 bases: TGCGCCAGCAGCCCAGAACAGGGAGTAGGCGGCTACACCTTC. Encoded protein: CASSPEQGVGGYTF.

The chain combines TRBV25-1 with TRBJ2-4; 9 nucleotides agree with TRBD2. Losses at the gene ends were 5 bases for V and 0 bases for J; bases not matched to a gene: 8. The CDR3 length is 17 residues. Germline CDR1 MGHDK, CDR2 SYGVNS. In nucleotides, the CDR3 is TGTGCCAGCAGTCCGGGACTAGCAGAATTAGCCAAAAACATTCAGTACTTC. Its protein product is CASSPGLAELAKNIQYF.

The chain combines TRBV7-9 with TRBJ2-7, with TRBD1 matching over 7 bases. The V and J ends lost 0 bases and 10 bases, in that order; junction bases with no gene match: 6. CDR1 is SEHNR and CDR2 is FQNEAQ in the germline V gene (reference sequence). This CDR3 contains 13 residues. This CDR3 reads CASSLAGTDGQYV. CDR3 DNA: TGTGCCAGCAGCTTAGCTGGGACAGATGGCCAGTACGTC.

In this sample, this clonotype turned up many times. The rearrangement joins TRBV2 to TRBJ2-5, with 10 bases matching TRBD2. The CDR3 consists of 16 residues. Germline lookup yields CDR1 SNHLY and CDR2 FYNNEI. J was trimmed by 2 bases and V by 7 bases; bases with no gene match: 10. The CDR3: CASTGFTSGEQETQYF. CDR3 nucleotides: TGTGCCAGCACCGGGTTTACTAGCGGGGAACAAGAGACCCAGTACTTC.

The table lists this clonotype with a few counts. The chain combines TRBV12-3 or TRBV12-4 with TRBJ2-7, with 9 bases that match TRBD1. Trimming took 1 base from V and 1 from J; bases not matched to a gene: 8. The CDR3 is 17 amino acids. The CDR3 DNA follows: TGTGCCAGCAGTTTAGGACCGCCGGGACAGGGTTCCTACGAGCAGTACTTC. It encodes CASSLGPPGQGSYEQYF.

This rearrangement joins TRBV30 to TRBJ1-2, with unresolved D. Germline V CDR1 and CDR2: GTSNPN, SVGIG (reference sequence). The CDR3 extends over 13 amino acids. Trimming removed 3 bases from V and 0 bases from J, with 8 bases in between. The CDR3 loop is CAWRRDSNYGYTF. For the CDR3, the DNA is TGTGCCTGGAGGCGGGATTCTAACTATGGCTACACCTTC.

V and J are TRBV9 and TRBJ2-1; TRBD2 matches at 8 bases. This CDR3 is 17 amino acids long. V lost 0 bases, J lost 9 bases, and 14 bases stayed unmatched. Germline V gene lookup returns CDR1 SGDLS and CDR2 YYNGEE. The CDR3 here is CASSVEGAGGKEGEQFF. The CDR3 nucleotides read TGTGCCAGCAGCGTAGAAGGTGCGGGGGGTAAGGAAGGTGAGCAGTTCTTC.

V is TRBV3-1 and J is TRBJ2-1; D unclear. In germline, CDR1 is LGHDT, CDR2 YNNKEL (reference sequence). CDR3 length: 16 residues. With 0 bases removed from V and 4 bases from J, the gap between germline ends came to 13 bases. DNA for the CDR3: TGTGCCAGCAGCCAAGATACGGAAGGACCTTACAATGAGCAGTTCTTC. Translating it yields CASSQDTEGPYNEQFF.

This chain links TRBV9 with TRBJ2-7; D ambiguous. The CDR3 runs to 13 residues. Germline values: CDR1 SGDLS, CDR2 YYNGEE. V was pared by 3 bases and J by 5 bases, with 12 bases between. The CDR3 loop reads CASSEGVWNEQYF. CDR3 DNA sequence: TGTGCCAGCAGCGAAGGAGTGTGGAACGAGCAGTACTTC.

The J gene is TRBJ1-1, the V gene TRBV5-1; 9 bases match TRBD1. CDR1 SGHRS and CDR2 YFSETQ come from the germline V gene. The V segment lost 8 bases and the J segment 4 bases; nucleotides outside the gene matches: 6. CDR3 size: 13 residues. CDR3 nucleotides: TGCGCCAGTCGGACAGGGGAGGGCACTGAAGCTTTCTTT. It yields the protein CASRTGEGTEAFF.

In this sample, this clonotype turned up a few times. V gene TRBV25-1 combines with J gene TRBJ2-7, with D possibly matching TRBD2 (5 bases). V lost 3 bases, J lost 5 bases, and 11 bases lay in between. CDR1 and CDR2 (germline): MGHDK, SYGVNS. This CDR3 has 13 residues. The chain's CDR3 is CASSEVGGNEQYV. The CDR3 DNA reads TGTGCCAGCAGTGAGGTTGGAGGAAACGAGCAGTACGTC.

V usage is TRBV4-1 and J usage is TRBJ2-3, with TRBD2 matching over 10 bases. Germline loops: CDR1 MGHRA, CDR2 YSYEKL. V dropped 3 bases and J dropped 7; count of bases not matched to a gene: 4. The CDR3 length is 14 residues. The CDR3 protein is CASSQGLAWNTQYF. Here the CDR3 DNA reads TGCGCCAGCAGCCAGGGACTAGCGTGGAATACGCAGTATTTT.

This clonotype occurred a few times. The rearrangement uses TRBV5-1 and TRBJ2-7, with a possible D match to TRBD2 (6 bases). CDR3 length equals 15 residues. V was shortened by 1 base and J by 7 bases, with 18 bases between the two germline ends. Germline V CDR1 and CDR2: SGHRS, YFSETQ. CDR3 protein: CASSLTGTGVGEQYF. Here the CDR3 DNA reads TGCGCCAGCAGCTTGACCGGGACGGGGGTGGGAGAGCAGTACTTC.

The gene calls are TRBV4-3 and TRBJ1-3; 8 bases align to TRBD1. This CDR3 is 17 amino acids long. V shed 3 bases and J 3 bases; nucleotides not matched to a gene: 10. From germline, CDR1 is LGHNA and CDR2 YSLEER. Here the CDR3 DNA reads TGCGCCAGCAGCCACGAGGGGCAGGGGGCGAGTGGAAACACCATATATTTT. Protein sequence: CASSHEGQGASGNTIYF.

CDR3 DNA sequence: TGTGCCAGCTCCACTGACAGGAATGAGCAGTTCTTC. It specifies CASSTDRNEQFF. V gene TRBV12-3 or TRBV12-4 combines with J gene TRBJ2-1, with D possibly being TRBD1 (6 bases). This CDR3 spans 12 amino acids. The V gene lost 8 bases and the J gene lost 7 bases, with 12 bases spanning the gap.

A note on this clonotype: The germline gene is not matched at one end of the junction; a read error may be the cause. The rearrangement uses TRBV6-1 and TRBJ1-6; possible D gene TRBD1, 5 bases. The length of the CDR3 is 15 residues. The germline CDR1 and CDR2 sequences are MNHNS and SASEGT. CDR3 sequence reads: CGSRARISYNSPLHF. Here the CDR3 DNA reads TGTGGCAGCAGGGCTAGGATCTCCTATAATTCACCCCTCCACTTT.